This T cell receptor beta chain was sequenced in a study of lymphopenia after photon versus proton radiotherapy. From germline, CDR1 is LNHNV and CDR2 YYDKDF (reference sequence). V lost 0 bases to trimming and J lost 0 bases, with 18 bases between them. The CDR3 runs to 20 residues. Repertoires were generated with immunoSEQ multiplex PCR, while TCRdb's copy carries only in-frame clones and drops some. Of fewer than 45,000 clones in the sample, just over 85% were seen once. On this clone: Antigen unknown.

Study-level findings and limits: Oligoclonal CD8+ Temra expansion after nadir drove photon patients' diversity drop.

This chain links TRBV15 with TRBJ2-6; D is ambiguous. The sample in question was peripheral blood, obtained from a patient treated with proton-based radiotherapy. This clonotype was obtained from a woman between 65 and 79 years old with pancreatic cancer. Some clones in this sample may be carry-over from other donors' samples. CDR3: CATSRDTLRQLSSGANVLTF. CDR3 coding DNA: TGTGCCACCAGCAGAGATACCCTGAGGCAGCTCAGCTCTGGGGCCAACGTCCTGACTTTC.